This TCR beta chain was obtained from a study of OX40 agonist ivuxolimab in advanced cancers. About the research overall: Partial responses were recorded for three patients, including one with hepatocellular carcinoma and two with cutaneous melanoma.

Assay: immunoSEQ multiplex PCR; the TCRdb copy retains only in-frame clones and omits some. Counted here are about 18,000 clones, about 70% occurring once; the ten biggest clones make up 15% to 20%. Trimming pared 6 bases from V and 5 bases from J, leaving 7 bases between. The CDR3 runs to 12 residues. CDR1 and CDR2 (germline): MNHEY, SMNVEV (reference sequence). The sequenced sample was CD4+ or CD8+ T cells sorted from blood, obtained in a trial of the OX40 agonist ivuxolimab. The chain has TRBV27 and TRBJ2-2; weak D call: TRBD1 (6 bases). The sequence was collected from an adult with an advanced solid tumor such as melanoma, head and neck, liver or kidney cancer. The CDR3 DNA reads TGTGCCAGCAGCAGGGGAACCGGGGAGCTGTTTTTT. It encodes CASSRGTGELFF.